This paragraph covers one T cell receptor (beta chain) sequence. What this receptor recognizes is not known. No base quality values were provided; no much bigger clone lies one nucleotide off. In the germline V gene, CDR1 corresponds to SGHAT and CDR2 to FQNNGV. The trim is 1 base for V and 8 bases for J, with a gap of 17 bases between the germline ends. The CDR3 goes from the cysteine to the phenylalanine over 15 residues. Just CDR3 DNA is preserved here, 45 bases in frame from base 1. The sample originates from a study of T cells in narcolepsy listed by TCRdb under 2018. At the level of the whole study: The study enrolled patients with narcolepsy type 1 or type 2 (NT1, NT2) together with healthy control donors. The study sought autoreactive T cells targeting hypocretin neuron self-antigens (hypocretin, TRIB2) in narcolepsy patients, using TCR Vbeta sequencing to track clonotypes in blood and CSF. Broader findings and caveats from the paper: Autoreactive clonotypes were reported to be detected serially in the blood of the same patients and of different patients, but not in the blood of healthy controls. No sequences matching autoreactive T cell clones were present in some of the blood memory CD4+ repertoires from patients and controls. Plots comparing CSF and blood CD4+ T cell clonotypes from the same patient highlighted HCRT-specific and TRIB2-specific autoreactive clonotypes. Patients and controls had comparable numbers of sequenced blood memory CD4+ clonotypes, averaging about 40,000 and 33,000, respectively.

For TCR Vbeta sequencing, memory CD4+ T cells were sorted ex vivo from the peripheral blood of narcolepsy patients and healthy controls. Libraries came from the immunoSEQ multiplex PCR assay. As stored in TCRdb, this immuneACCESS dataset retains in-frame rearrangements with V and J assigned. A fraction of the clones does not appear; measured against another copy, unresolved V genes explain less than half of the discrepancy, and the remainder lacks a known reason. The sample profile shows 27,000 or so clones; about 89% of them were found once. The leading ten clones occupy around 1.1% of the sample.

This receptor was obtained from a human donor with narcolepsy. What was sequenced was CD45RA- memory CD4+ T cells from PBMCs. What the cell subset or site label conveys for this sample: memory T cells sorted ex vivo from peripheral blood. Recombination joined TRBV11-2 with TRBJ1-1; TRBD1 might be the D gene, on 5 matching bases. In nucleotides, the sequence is TGTGCCAGCAGCTTAGCCGGCGGAGGGGCCTCAGAAGCTTTCTTT. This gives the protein CASSLAGGGASEAFF.